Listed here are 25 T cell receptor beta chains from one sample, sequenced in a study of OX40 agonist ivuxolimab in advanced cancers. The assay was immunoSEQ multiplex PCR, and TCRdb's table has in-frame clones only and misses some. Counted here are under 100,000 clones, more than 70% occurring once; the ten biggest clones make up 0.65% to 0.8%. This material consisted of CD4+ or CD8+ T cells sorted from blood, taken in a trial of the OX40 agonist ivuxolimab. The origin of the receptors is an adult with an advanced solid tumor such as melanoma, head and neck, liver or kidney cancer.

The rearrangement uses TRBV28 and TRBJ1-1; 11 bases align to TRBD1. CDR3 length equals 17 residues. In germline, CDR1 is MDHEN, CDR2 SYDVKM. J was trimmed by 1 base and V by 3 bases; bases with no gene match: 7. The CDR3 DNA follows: TGTGCCAGCAGTTTGGGGACAGGGGGAAACAGGAACACTGAAGCTTTCTTT. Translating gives CASSLGTGGNRNTEAFF.

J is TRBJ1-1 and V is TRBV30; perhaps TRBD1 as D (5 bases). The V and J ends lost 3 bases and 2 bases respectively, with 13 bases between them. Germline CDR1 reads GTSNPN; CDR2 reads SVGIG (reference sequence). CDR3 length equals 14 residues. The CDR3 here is CAWSLGGPNTEAFF. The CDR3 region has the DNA TGTGCCTGGAGCCTCGGGGGACCCAACACTGAAGCTTTCTTT.

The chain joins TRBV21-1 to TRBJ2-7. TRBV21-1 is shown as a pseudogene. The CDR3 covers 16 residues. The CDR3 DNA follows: TGTGCCAGCAGCAAAGCGCTAAGGTTTCCCTCCTACGAGCAGTACTTC. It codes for CASSKALRFPSYEQYF.

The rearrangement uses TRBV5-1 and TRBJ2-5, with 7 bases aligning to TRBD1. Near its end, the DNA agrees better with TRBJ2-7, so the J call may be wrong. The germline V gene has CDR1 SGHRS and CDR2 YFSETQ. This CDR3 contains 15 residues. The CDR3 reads CASSSWTGSSYEQYF. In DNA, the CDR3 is TGCGCCAGCAGTTCCTGGACAGGCAGCTCCTACGAGCAGTACTTC.

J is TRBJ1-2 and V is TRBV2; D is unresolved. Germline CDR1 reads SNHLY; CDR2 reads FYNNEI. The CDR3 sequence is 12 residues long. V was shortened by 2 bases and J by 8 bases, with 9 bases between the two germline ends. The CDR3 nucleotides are TGTGCCAGCAGTGAATCCCGGGAAGGCTACACCTTC. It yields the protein CASSESREGYTF.

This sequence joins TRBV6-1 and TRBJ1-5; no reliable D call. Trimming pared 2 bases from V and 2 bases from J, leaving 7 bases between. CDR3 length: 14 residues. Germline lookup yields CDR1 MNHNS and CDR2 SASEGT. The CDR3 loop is CASSESGGNQPQHF. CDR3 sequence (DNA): TGTGCCAGCAGTGAAAGCGGTGGCAATCAGCCCCAGCATTTT.

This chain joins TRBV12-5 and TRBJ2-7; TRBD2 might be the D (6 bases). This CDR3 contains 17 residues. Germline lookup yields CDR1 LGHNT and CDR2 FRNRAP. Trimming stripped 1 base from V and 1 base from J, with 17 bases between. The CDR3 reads CASGLEFGQGGSYEQYF. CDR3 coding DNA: TGTGCTAGTGGTTTGGAATTTGGGCAGGGAGGATCCTACGAGCAGTACTTC.

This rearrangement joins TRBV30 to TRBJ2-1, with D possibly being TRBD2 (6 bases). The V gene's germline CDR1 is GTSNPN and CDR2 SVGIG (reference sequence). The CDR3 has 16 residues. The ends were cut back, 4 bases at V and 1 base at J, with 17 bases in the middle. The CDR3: CAWKLRGAESYNEQFF. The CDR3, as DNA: TGTGCCTGGAAACTTCGCGGGGCGGAATCCTACAATGAGCAGTTCTTC.

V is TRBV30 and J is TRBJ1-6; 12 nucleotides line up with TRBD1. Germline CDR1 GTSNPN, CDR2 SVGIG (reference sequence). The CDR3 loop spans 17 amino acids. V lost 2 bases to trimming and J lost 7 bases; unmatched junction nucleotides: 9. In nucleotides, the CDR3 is TGTGCCTGGAGTTCCGGGACAGGGGGCTTTGGGAATTCACCCCTCCACTTT. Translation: CAWSSGTGGFGNSPLHF.

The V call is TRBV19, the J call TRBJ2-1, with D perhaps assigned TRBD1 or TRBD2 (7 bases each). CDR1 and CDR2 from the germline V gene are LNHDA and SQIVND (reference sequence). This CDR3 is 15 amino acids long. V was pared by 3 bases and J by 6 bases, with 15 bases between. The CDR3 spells CASSIPRGGVNEQFF. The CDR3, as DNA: TGTGCCAGTAGTATTCCCAGGGGGGGGGTCAATGAGCAGTTCTTC.

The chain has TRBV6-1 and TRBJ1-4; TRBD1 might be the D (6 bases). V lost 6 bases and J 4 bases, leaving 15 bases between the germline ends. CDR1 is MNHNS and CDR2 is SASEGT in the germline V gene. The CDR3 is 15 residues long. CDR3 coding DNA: TGTGCCAGCAGCCAATTAGGGGGATTTAATGAAAAACTGTTTTTT. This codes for CASSQLGGFNEKLFF.

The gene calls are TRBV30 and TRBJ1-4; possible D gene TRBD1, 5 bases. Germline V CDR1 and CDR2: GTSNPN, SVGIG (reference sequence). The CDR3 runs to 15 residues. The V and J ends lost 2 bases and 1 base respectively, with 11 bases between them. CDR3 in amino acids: CAWSPGTQTNEKLFF. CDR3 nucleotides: TGTGCCTGGAGTCCCGGGACCCAAACTAATGAAAAACTGTTTTTT.

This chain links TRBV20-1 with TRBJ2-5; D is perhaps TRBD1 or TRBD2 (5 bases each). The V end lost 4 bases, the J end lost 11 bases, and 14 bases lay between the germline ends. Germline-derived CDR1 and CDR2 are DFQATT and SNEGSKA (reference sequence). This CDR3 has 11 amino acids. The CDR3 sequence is CSAKGELAQYF. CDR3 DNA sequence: TGCAGTGCTAAAGGGGAATTAGCGCAGTACTTC.

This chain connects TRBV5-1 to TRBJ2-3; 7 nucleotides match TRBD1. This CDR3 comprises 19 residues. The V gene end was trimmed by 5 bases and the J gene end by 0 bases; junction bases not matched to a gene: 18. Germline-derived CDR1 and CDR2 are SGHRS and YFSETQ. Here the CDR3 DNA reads TGCGCCAGCAGATCTACAGGGGTAGGGGGAGAGGGGAGCACAGATACGCAGTATTTT. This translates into CASRSTGVGGEGSTDTQYF.

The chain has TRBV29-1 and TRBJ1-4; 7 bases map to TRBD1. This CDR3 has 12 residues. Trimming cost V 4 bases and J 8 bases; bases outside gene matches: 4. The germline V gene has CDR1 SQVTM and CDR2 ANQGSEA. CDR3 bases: TGCAGCGTTGGACAGGGTAGGGAAAAACTGTTTTTT. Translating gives CSVGQGREKLFF.

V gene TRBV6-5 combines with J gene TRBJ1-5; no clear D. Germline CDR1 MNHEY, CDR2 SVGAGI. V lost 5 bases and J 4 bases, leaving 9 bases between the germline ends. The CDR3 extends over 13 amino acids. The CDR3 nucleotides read TGTGCCAGCAGTCCTGACTTTAATCAGCCCCAGCATTTT. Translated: CASSPDFNQPQHF.

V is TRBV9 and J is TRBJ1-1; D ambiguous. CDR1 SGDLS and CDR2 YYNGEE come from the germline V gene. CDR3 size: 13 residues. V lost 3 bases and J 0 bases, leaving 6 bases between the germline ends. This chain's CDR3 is CASSAGLNTEAFF. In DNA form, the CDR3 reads TGTGCCAGCAGCGCTGGCCTGAACACTGAAGCTTTCTTT.

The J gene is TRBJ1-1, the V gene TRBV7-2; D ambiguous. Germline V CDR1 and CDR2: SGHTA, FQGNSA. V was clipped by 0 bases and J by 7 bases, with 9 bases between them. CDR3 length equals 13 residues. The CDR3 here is CASSLAREGEAFF. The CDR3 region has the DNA TGTGCCAGCAGCTTAGCCCGTGAGGGTGAAGCTTTCTTT.

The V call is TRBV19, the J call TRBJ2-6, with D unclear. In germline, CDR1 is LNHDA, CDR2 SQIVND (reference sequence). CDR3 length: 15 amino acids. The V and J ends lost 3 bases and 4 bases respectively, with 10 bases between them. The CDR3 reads CASSMWARGANVLTF. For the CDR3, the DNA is TGTGCCAGTAGTATGTGGGCGCGGGGGGCCAACGTCCTGACTTTC.

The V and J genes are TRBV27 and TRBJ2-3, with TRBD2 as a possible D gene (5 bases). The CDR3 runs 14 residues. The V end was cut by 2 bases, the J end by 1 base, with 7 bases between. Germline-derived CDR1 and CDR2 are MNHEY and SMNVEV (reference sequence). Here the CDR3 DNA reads TGTGCCAGCAGTTTAACCGGGGGCACAGATACGCAGTATTTT. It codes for CASSLTGGTDTQYF.

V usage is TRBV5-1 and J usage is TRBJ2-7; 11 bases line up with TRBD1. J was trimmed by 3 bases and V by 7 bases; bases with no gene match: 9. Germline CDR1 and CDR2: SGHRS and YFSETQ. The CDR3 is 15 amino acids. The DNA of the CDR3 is TGCGCCAGCCACCCGGGACAGGGGGGGGTCTACGAGCAGTACTTC. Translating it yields CASHPGQGGVYEQYF.

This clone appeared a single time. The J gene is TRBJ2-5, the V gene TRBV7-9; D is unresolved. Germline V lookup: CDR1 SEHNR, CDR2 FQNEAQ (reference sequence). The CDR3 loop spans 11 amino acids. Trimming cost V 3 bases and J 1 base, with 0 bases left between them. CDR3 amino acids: CASSFQETQYF. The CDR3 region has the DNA TGTGCCAGCAGCTTCCAAGAGACCCAGTACTTC.

The CDR3 DNA reads TGCGCCAGCAGCTTAGGGACCCAGGGATCCCAAACCTATGGCTACACCTTC. Its protein is CASSLGTQGSQTYGYTF. The chain uses TRBV5-1 and TRBJ1-2, with D possibly matching TRBD1 (5 bases). Germline values: CDR1 SGHRS, CDR2 YFSETQ. The V and J ends lost 2 bases and 4 bases respectively, with 21 bases between them. The CDR3 runs to 17 residues. Filled out from reference TRBV5-1 and TRBJ1-2, the complete variable domain reads KAGVTQTPRYLIKTRGQQVTLSCSPISGHRSVSWYQQTPGQGLQFLFEYFSETQRNKGNFPGRFSGRQFSNSRSEMNVSTLELGDSALYLCASSLGTQGSQTYGYTFGSGTRLTVV.

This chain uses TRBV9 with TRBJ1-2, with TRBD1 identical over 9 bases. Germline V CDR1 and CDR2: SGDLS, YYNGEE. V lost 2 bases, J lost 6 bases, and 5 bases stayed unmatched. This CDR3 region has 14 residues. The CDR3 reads CASSVSGTGNGYTF. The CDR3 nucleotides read TGTGCCAGCAGCGTTTCCGGGACAGGGAATGGCTACACCTTC.

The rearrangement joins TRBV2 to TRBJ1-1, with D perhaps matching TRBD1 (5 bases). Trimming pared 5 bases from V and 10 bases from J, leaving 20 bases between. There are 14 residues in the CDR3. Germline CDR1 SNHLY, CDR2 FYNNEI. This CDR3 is CASSPPGLGRIAFF. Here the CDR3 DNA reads TGTGCCAGCAGTCCTCCGGGACTGGGAAGGATAGCTTTCTTT.